This passage covers 17 T cell receptor beta chains from one sample sequenced in a study of cytomegalovirus exposure and HLA in healthy donors. The PCR was carried out with 60 Vbeta primers and 13 Jbeta primers. TCRdb keeps only in-frame clones here, not all; method: immunoSEQ multiplex PCR. The data contain about 210,000 clones, about 86% of them seen just once; the ten biggest clones take up 1.5% to 2%. What was sequenced was PBMCs. These TCRs come from a man aged 35 to 55 in good health and CMV-seropositive.

The V call is TRBV7-9, the J call TRBJ1-3; D is ambiguous. V was cut by 10 bases and J by 0 bases, with 16 bases left in between. The CDR3 is 15 residues long. Germline V CDR1 and CDR2: SEHNR, FQNEAQ (reference sequence). Here the CDR3 reads CATAQDSSSGNTIYF. CDR3 coding DNA: TGTGCCACCGCGCAGGACTCAAGCTCTGGAAACACCATATATTTT.

This chain's CDR3 is CASSLRTDTDTQYF. In nucleotides, the CDR3 is TGTGCCAGCAGCTTACGGACTGACACAGATACGCAGTATTTT. V gene TRBV7-9 combines with J gene TRBJ2-3; perhaps TRBD2 as D (5 bases). V was cut by 2 bases and J by 2 bases, with 8 bases left in between. The CDR3 extends over 14 amino acids. Germline V gene sequence: CDR1 SEHNR, CDR2 FQNEAQ (reference sequence).

This clone occurred once. The gene calls are TRBV7-2 and TRBJ1-2, with 7 bases identical to TRBD1. There are 14 residues in the CDR3. After removal of 2 bases from V and 6 bases from J, the junction contained 6 bases not matched to a gene. Germline CDR1 and CDR2: SGHTA and FQGNSA. CDR3 residues: CASSLRGRFNGYTF. CDR3 DNA: TGTGCCAGCAGCTTAAGGGGGCGTTTTAATGGCTACACCTTC.

The gene calls are TRBV5-8 and TRBJ1-1; 9 bases fit TRBD1. Trimming cost V 1 base and J 2 bases; bases outside gene matches: 6. The germline CDR1 and CDR2 sequences are SGHTS and YDEGEE. The CDR3 is 16 amino acids. This CDR3 reads CASSLPPGQGNTEAFF. CDR3 nucleotide sequence: TGTGCCAGCAGCTTGCCCCCGGGACAGGGTAACACTGAAGCTTTCTTT. Supplemented by reference TRBV5-8 and TRBJ1-1, the full variable domain reads EAGVTQSPTHLIKTRGQQATLRCSPISGHTSVYWYQQALGLGLQFLLWYDEGEERNRGNFPPRFSGRQFPNYSSELNVNALELEDSALYLCASSLPPGQGNTEAFFGQGTRLTVV.

J is TRBJ2-1 and V is TRBV5-1, with 9 bases aligning to TRBD2. This CDR3 comprises 14 residues. The V segment lost 4 bases and the J segment 7 bases; nucleotides outside the gene matches: 6. From germline, CDR1 is SGHRS and CDR2 YFSETQ. CDR3: CASSLTSGLNEQFF. The CDR3 DNA is TGCGCCAGCAGCCTTACTAGCGGGTTGAATGAGCAGTTCTTC.

The V gene is TRBV7-2, the J gene TRBJ2-7; 10 bases map to TRBD1. The CDR3 extends over 14 amino acids. From germline, CDR1 is SGHTA and CDR2 FQGNSA. Unmatched junction bases numbered 6, after V lost 5 bases and J lost 5 bases. CDR3 nucleotide sequence: TGTGCCAGCAGCGTTGGGACAGGGGTTAACGAGCAGTACTTC. Translating it yields CASSVGTGVNEQYF.

This rearrangement joins TRBV5-4 to TRBJ2-1; TRBD2 matches 11 bases. The ends lost 4 bases at V and 7 bases at J; junction bases unmatched: 16. This CDR3 has 18 amino acids. The germline V gene encodes CDR1 SGHNT and CDR2 YYREEE (reference sequence). The CDR3, as DNA: TGTGCCAGCAGCCAACCCCCCCAACTAGCGGGAGTACCAAATGAGCAGTTCTTC. This sequence encodes CASSQPPQLAGVPNEQFF. Full variable domain (missing parts from reference TRBV5-4 and TRBJ2-1): ETGVTQSPTHLIKTRGQQVTLRCSSQSGHNTVSWYQQALGQGPQFIFQYYREEENGRGNFPPRFSGLQFPNYSSELNVNALELDDSALYLCASSQPPQLAGVPNEQFFGPGTRLTVL.

The chain links TRBV7-2 to TRBJ2-7, with a weak D call TRBD2 (5 bases). Trimming took 0 bases from V and 2 from J, leaving 8 bases between them. From germline, CDR1 is SGHTA and CDR2 FQGNSA. CDR3 length: 14 amino acids. The CDR3 protein is CASSLAPGTYEQYF. The CDR3 DNA follows: TGTGCCAGCAGCTTAGCGCCGGGGACCTACGAGCAGTACTTC.

This clone was observed a single time. The chain has TRBV6-5 and TRBJ1-1; D is uncertain. The germline CDR1 and CDR2 sequences are MNHEY and SVGAGI. CDR3 length: 16 residues. The V end was cut by 1 base, the J end by 0 bases, with 12 bases between. Here the CDR3 reads CASSYLSVSMNTEAFF. The CDR3 DNA is TGTGCCAGCAGTTACTTGTCAGTATCCATGAACACTGAAGCTTTCTTT.

This clone was observed a handful of times. This sequence joins TRBV5-1 and TRBJ1-1; D is unclear. Trimming cost V 2 bases and J 1 base, with 6 bases left between them. Germline loops: CDR1 SGHRS, CDR2 YFSETQ. CDR3 length: 13 amino acids. The CDR3 DNA reads TGCGCCAGCAGCTTCGACACGAACACTGAAGCTTTCTTT. As protein: CASSFDTNTEAFF.

This sequence joins TRBV5-4 and TRBJ1-1; weak D call: TRBD1 (6 bases). Trimming pared 4 bases from V and 1 base from J, leaving 14 bases between. CDR1 is SGHNT and CDR2 is YYREEE in the germline V gene (reference sequence). This CDR3 has 15 residues. CDR3 DNA sequence: TGTGCCAGCAGCCTGGTGGTGGACAGGAACACTGAAGCTTTCTTT. Protein: CASSLVVDRNTEAFF.

The J gene is TRBJ2-2, the V gene TRBV5-1; maybe TRBD1 (6 bases). V lost 6 bases and J lost 1, with 19 bases in between. This CDR3 is 17 amino acids long. CDR1 and CDR2 (germline): SGHRS, YFSETQ. The CDR3 here is CASNPSTGPKNTGELFF. Written as DNA, the CDR3 is TGCGCCAGCAACCCCTCAACAGGGCCTAAGAACACCGGGGAGCTGTTTTTT.

The sample holds one count of this clone. This chain connects TRBV7-6 to TRBJ1-1; maybe TRBD1 (6 bases). V was clipped by 2 bases and J by 8 bases, with 9 bases between them. This CDR3 contains 12 residues. Germline CDR1 and CDR2: SGHVS and FNYEAQ. CDR3 region: CASSLSGAEAFF. The CDR3 nucleotides read TGTGCCAGCAGCTTATCAGGGGCCGAAGCTTTCTTT.

The chain carries TRBV2 and TRBJ1-1; perhaps TRBD1 as D (5 bases). Deletions cut 6 bases from V and 4 bases from J, with 21 bases between. CDR3 length equals 16 residues. Germline V CDR1 and CDR2: SNHLY, FYNNEI. The CDR3 DNA reads TGTGCCAGCAGCGCGGGACGCCAGCTCCGGGCCACTGAAGCTTTCTTT. As protein: CASSAGRQLRATEAFF. Full variable domain (outside the CDR3, taken from reference TRBV2 and TRBJ1-1): EPEVTQTPSHQVTQMGQEVILRCVPISNHLYFYWYRQILGQKVEFLVSFYNNEISEKSEIFDDQFSVERPDGSNFTLKIRSTKLEDSAMYFCASSAGRQLRATEAFFGQGTRLTVV.

J is TRBJ1-6 and V is TRBV5-1; D unresolved. Per germline, CDR1 SGHRS and CDR2 YFSETQ. The V gene lost 6 bases and the J gene lost 7 bases, with 20 bases spanning the gap. CDR3 size: 16 residues. The CDR3 nucleotides are TGCGCCAGCACCCTTTCACTCCGGGTTGGGAATTCACCCCTCCACTTT. It encodes CASTLSLRVGNSPLHF. Combining the CDR3 with reference TRBV5-1 and TRBJ1-6 gives the whole variable domain KAGVTQTPRYLIKTRGQQVTLSCSPISGHRSVSWYQQTPGQGLQFLFEYFSETQRNKGNFPGRFSGRQFSNSRSEMNVSTLELGDSALYLCASTLSLRVGNSPLHFGNGTRLTVT.

Here the CDR3 DNA reads TGTGCCAGTAGCCCCTTGGACAGTAAAATGAACACTGAAGCTTTCTTT. This sequence encodes CASSPLDSKMNTEAFF. The rearrangement uses TRBV19 and TRBJ1-1; TRBD1 might be the D (6 bases). Trimming shortened V by 6 bases and J by 0 bases, and 17 bases separated the two germline ends. CDR1 LNHDA and CDR2 SQIVND come from the germline V gene (reference sequence). The CDR3 loop spans 16 amino acids.

This clone was picked up a small number of times. J is TRBJ2-2 and V is TRBV9; D gene unclear. With 4 bases removed from V and 7 bases from J, the gap between germline ends came to 8 bases. Per germline, CDR1 SGDLS and CDR2 YYNGEE. The CDR3 has 12 amino acids. The chain's CDR3 is CASSPQHGELFF. For the CDR3, the DNA is TGTGCCAGCAGCCCTCAACACGGGGAGCTGTTTTTT.